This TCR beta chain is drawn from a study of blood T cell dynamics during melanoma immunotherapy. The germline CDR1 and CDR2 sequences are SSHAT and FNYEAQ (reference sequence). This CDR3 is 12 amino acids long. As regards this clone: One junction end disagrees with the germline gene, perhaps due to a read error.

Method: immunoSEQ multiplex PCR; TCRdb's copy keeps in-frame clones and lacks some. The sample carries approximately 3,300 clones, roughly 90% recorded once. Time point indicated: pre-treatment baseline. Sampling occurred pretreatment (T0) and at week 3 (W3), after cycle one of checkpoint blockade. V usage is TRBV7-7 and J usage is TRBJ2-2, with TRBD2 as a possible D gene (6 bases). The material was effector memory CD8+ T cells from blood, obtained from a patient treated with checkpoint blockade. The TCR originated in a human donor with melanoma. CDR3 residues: CASKEGSGELFF. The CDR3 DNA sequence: TGTGCTAGCAAGGAGGGTTCCGGGGAGCTGTTTTTT.